This passage covers 25 T cell receptor beta chains from one sample sequenced in a study of blood T cell repertoires in COVID-19. Using immunoSEQ multiplex PCR, the repertoire was profiled, and TCRdb retains in-frame clones only, with some absent. The sample includes about 250,000 clones, about four fifths seen only once; the top ten take 8.9%. The sequencing input was peripheral blood. The receptors derive from an older man with acute or convalescent COVID-19.

This clone was detected only a few times. The chain is built from TRBV28 and TRBJ1-2, with D possibly matching TRBD1 (6 bases). CDR1 MDHEN and CDR2 SYDVKM come from the germline V gene. Trimming pared 10 bases from V and 5 bases from J, leaving 17 bases between. The CDR3 consists of 13 residues. CDR3 in DNA: TGTGCCACCGACAGGAAGAGTAGATATGGCTACACCTTC. This translates into CATDRKSRYGYTF.

The chain is built from TRBV30 and TRBJ1-6; weak D call: TRBD1 (5 bases). This CDR3 has 15 residues. The V end lost 5 bases, the J end lost 10 bases, and 21 bases lay between the germline ends. CDR1 and CDR2 (germline): GTSNPN, SVGIG (reference sequence). DNA of the CDR3: TGTGCCTGGCAAAGACAGCCGGTGCTTTGGTCACCCCTCCACTTT. Translation gives CAWQRQPVLWSPLHF. Complete variable domain (other parts from reference TRBV30 and TRBJ1-6): SQTIHQWPATLVQPVGSPLSLECTVEGTSNPNLYWYRQAAGRGLQLLFYSVGIGQISSEVPQNLSASRPQDRQFILSSKKLLLSDSGFYLCAWQRQPVLWSPLHFGNGTRLTVT.

The genes are TRBV2 and TRBJ1-2; possible D gene TRBD1, 5 bases. The V end was cut by 5 bases, the J end by 8 bases, with 15 bases between. The CDR3 is 13 residues long. The V gene's germline CDR1 is SNHLY and CDR2 FYNNEI. This CDR3 is CASSIQVDWGYTF. The CDR3 region has the DNA TGTGCCAGCAGTATACAGGTGGATTGGGGCTACACCTTC.

This clone is a singleton in its sample. V is TRBV5-4 and J is TRBJ2-6; 8 bases align to TRBD1. The CDR3 sequence is 17 residues long. Germline-derived CDR1 and CDR2 are SGHNT and YYREEE (reference sequence). The V gene end was trimmed by 4 bases and the J gene end by 4 bases; junction bases not matched to a gene: 10. The CDR3 bases are TGTGCCAGCAGCACCCCCAGACAGGGGTACGGGGCCAACGTCCTGACTTTC. This encodes CASSTPRQGYGANVLTF.

The rearrangement uses TRBV25-1 and TRBJ2-1; a weak D match, TRBD2 (5 bases). Deletions cut 8 bases from V and 7 bases from J, with 21 bases between. Germline CDR1 MGHDK, CDR2 SYGVNS. The CDR3 runs 15 residues. CDR3 DNA sequence: TGTGCCAGCTCCCAATGGGCCCTCCGGAGGAATGAGCAGTTCTTC. Translating it yields CASSQWALRRNEQFF.

V is TRBV24-1 and J is TRBJ2-2; 7 bases align to TRBD1. Germline loops: CDR1 KGHDR, CDR2 SFDVKD. Germline trimming cut 9 bases from V and 3 bases from J; bases unmatched to any gene: 6. CDR3 length: 14 residues. The CDR3 is CATGGQTHTGELFF. Written as DNA, the CDR3 is TGTGCCACCGGGGGACAGACGCACACCGGGGAGCTGTTTTTT.

This clone was recorded a few times. Other DNA variants within this sample encode the same CDR3. The gene calls are TRBV3-1 (or the pseudogene TRBV3-2) and TRBJ1-1, with 7 bases fitting TRBD1. Per germline, CDR1 LGHDT and CDR2 YNNKEL (reference sequence). The V segment lost 0 bases and the J segment 8 bases; nucleotides outside the gene matches: 3. The CDR3 loop spans 13 amino acids. This chain's CDR3 is CASSQDRQGEAFF. The CDR3 nucleotides read TGTGCCAGCAGCCAAGATCGACAGGGCGAAGCTTTCTTT.

The chain has TRBV24-1 and TRBJ2-1; 14 nucleotides match TRBD2. This CDR3 region has 16 residues. The germline gives CDR1 KGHDR, CDR2 SFDVKD. J was trimmed by 5 bases and V by 4 bases; bases with no gene match: 3. The CDR3 sequence: CATSDLGLAGDNEQFF. The DNA of the CDR3 is TGTGCCACCAGTGACTTGGGACTAGCGGGGGACAATGAGCAGTTCTTC.

This clone has only a few counts. The chain uses TRBV6-6 and TRBJ2-1, with 10 bases identical to TRBD2. The V gene's germline CDR1 is MNHNY and CDR2 SVGAGI (reference sequence). The CDR3 is 15 amino acids. The V and J ends lost 6 bases and 5 bases, in that order; junction bases with no gene match: 7. CDR3 sequence (DNA): TGTGCCAGCAGCCGGACTAGCGGCCCACACAATGAGCAGTTCTTC. It yields the protein CASSRTSGPHNEQFF.

Note on this clone: Other DNA sequences within the sample encode an identical CDR3. The rearrangement uses TRBV5-1 and TRBJ2-7, with 8 bases lining up with TRBD1. J was trimmed by 5 bases and V by 4 bases; bases with no gene match: 5. The germline V gene has CDR1 SGHRS and CDR2 YFSETQ. This CDR3 spans 13 amino acids. CDR3 residues: CASSLGQGHEQYF. CDR3 nucleotides: TGCGCCAGCAGCCTCGGACAGGGCCACGAGCAGTACTTC.

V is TRBV24-1 and J is TRBJ2-4, with D possibly matching TRBD1 (6 bases). Germline CDR1 KGHDR, CDR2 SFDVKD. V lost 4 bases and J lost 5, with 14 bases in between. This CDR3 contains 15 residues. CDR3 region: CATSESRGPQNIQYF. The CDR3 bases are TGTGCCACCAGTGAGTCCAGGGGCCCCCAAAACATTCAGTACTTC.

This clone showed up many times. The V call is TRBV6-6, the J call TRBJ2-7; 9 nucleotides agree with TRBD1. V shed 10 bases and J 0 bases; nucleotides not matched to a gene: 7. Germline V gene sequence: CDR1 MNHNY, CDR2 SVGAGI (reference sequence). This CDR3 region has 14 residues. The CDR3 DNA reads as TGTGCCACCAATCCGGGACAGGGCTCCTACGAGCAGTACTTC. Translating it yields CATNPGQGSYEQYF.

The V gene is TRBV9, the J gene TRBJ1-4; 9 nucleotides match TRBD1. This CDR3 spans 17 amino acids. CDR1 is SGDLS and CDR2 is YYNGEE in the germline V gene. With 2 bases clipped from V and 4 bases from J, the junction kept 9 bases outside the gene matches. CDR3 coding DNA: TGTGCCAGCAGCGTGGGACAGGGATATGGCGGTAATGAAAAACTGTTTTTT. Amino acid sequence: CASSVGQGYGGNEKLFF. The full variable domain, its missing parts supplied by reference TRBV9 and TRBJ1-4, is DSGVTQTPKHLITATGQRVTLRCSPRSGDLSVYWYQQSLDQGLQFLIQYYNGEERAKGNILERFSAQQFPDLHSELNLSSLELGDSALYFCASSVGQGYGGNEKLFFGSGTQLSVL.

The chain carries TRBV3-1 (or the pseudogene TRBV3-2) and TRBJ1-6; D might be TRBD1 (5 bases). This CDR3 has 13 residues. Germline values: CDR1 LGHDT, CDR2 YNNKEL (reference sequence). Deletions cut 3 bases from V and 10 bases from J, with 10 bases between. The CDR3 sequence is CASSQQGTSPLHF. CDR3 bases: TGTGCCAGCAGCCAGCAGGGAACCTCACCCCTCCACTTT.

This rearrangement joins TRBV30 to TRBJ1-2; 7 bases agree with TRBD1. CDR3 length equals 12 residues. The V segment lost 0 bases and the J segment 5 bases; nucleotides outside the gene matches: 0. Germline assignment: CDR1 GTSNPN and CDR2 SVGIG (reference sequence). CDR3 sequence (DNA): TGTGCCTGGAGTGTACAGGGGTATGGCTACACCTTC. Its translation is CAWSVQGYGYTF. Using reference TRBV30 and TRBJ1-2 for the parts outside the CDR3, the full variable domain is SQTIHQWPATLVQPVGSPLSLECTVEGTSNPNLYWYRQAAGRGLQLLFYSVGIGQISSEVPQNLSASRPQDRQFILSSKKLLLSDSGFYLCAWSVQGYGYTFGSGTRLTVV.

The J gene is TRBJ1-4, the V gene TRBV7-9, with 7 bases lining up with TRBD1. Germline V gene data show CDR1 as SEHNR and CDR2 as FQNEAQ (reference sequence). The ends lost 5 bases at V and 8 bases at J; junction bases unmatched: 8. The CDR3 runs to 14 residues. CDR3 in amino acids: CASSPGTVPEKLFF. The CDR3 nucleotides are TGTGCCAGCAGCCCCGGGACAGTTCCAGAAAAACTGTTTTTT.

This clone has only one observation. This chain links TRBV28 with TRBJ2-7; 11 nucleotides match TRBD1. J lost 3 bases, V lost 8 bases, and 6 bases had no gene match. This CDR3 spans 14 amino acids. Germline loops: CDR1 MDHEN, CDR2 SYDVKM. CDR3 protein: CASGAGTGGYEQYF. The CDR3 DNA follows: TGTGCCAGCGGAGCCGGGACAGGGGGCTACGAGCAGTACTTC.

The V call is TRBV5-1, the J call TRBJ2-7, with 7 bases identical to TRBD1. There are 14 residues in the CDR3. Germline lookup yields CDR1 SGHRS and CDR2 YFSETQ. J gave up 4 bases and V 3 bases, and 7 bases lay outside the gene matches. CDR3 residues: CASSSDRVRYEQYF. CDR3 sequence (DNA): TGCGCCAGCAGCTCAGACAGGGTCCGATACGAGCAGTACTTC.

The gene calls are TRBV2 and TRBJ1-5; 8 bases align to TRBD1. J was trimmed by 5 bases and V by 7 bases; bases with no gene match: 7. CDR1 SNHLY and CDR2 FYNNEI come from the germline V gene. The CDR3 extends over 14 amino acids. The CDR3 protein is CASKYGTGHQPQHF. The CDR3 DNA reads as TGTGCCAGCAAATACGGGACAGGCCATCAGCCCCAGCATTTT.

In this sample, this clone turned up once. The chain uses TRBV6-6 and TRBJ2-1, with D perhaps TRBD1 (6 bases). V was cut by 7 bases and J by 5 bases, with 15 bases left in between. This CDR3 contains 14 residues. In germline, CDR1 is MNHNY, CDR2 SVGAGI (reference sequence). The CDR3 bases are TGTGCCAGCACCCCGACAGGAACGAACAATGAGCAGTTCTTC. Protein product: CASTPTGTNNEQFF.

This clone was detected only a few times. The rearrangement links TRBV20-1 to TRBJ1-1, with 7 bases identical to TRBD1. The trim removed 3 bases at V and 3 bases at J, leaving 13 bases unmatched. Looked up from germline, CDR1 is DFQATT and CDR2 is SNEGSKA (reference sequence). There are 16 residues in the CDR3. The CDR3 DNA reads as TGCAGTGCTAGTGATCCACGACAGGGTGGGTACACTGAAGCTTTCTTT. Protein: CSASDPRQGGYTEAFF.

The rearrangement joins TRBV7-8 to TRBJ1-3; possible D gene TRBD1, 6 bases. Germline CDR1 is SGHVS and CDR2 is FQNEAQ. CDR3 length equals 16 residues. The germline V and J ends were trimmed by 4 bases and 1 base, with 14 bases remaining between them. Written as DNA, the CDR3 is TGTGCCAGCAGCTCACAGGGAGTGTCTTCTGGAAACACCATATATTTT. This codes for CASSSQGVSSGNTIYF.

The rearrangement links TRBV7-2 to TRBJ2-1; 7 bases fit TRBD2. The CDR3 has 16 residues. V trimming: 8 bases; J trimming: 1 base; junction bases outside the gene matches: 11. Germline V gene sequence: CDR1 SGHTA, CDR2 FQGNSA. The chain's CDR3 is CASLEVGGMSYNEQFF. CDR3 coding DNA: TGTGCCAGCCTCGAGGTGGGAGGGATGTCCTACAATGAGCAGTTCTTC. The full variable domain, in which reference TRBV7-2 and TRBJ2-1 provide the parts outside the CDR3, is GAGVSQSPSNKVTEKGKDVELRCDPISGHTALYWYRQSLGQGLEFLIYFQGNSAPDKSGLPSDRFSAERTGGSVSTLTIQRTQQEDSAVYLCASLEVGGMSYNEQFFGPGTRLTVL.

This clone was counted only a few times. The gene calls are TRBV6-5 and TRBJ1-4; no definite D call. V lost 6 bases and J 8 bases, leaving 13 bases between the germline ends. The CDR3 has 13 residues. Per germline, CDR1 MNHEY and CDR2 SVGAGI. CDR3 DNA sequence: TGTGCCAGCAGGCCGCGGCCGAGGGAAAAACTGTTTTTT. Translated, it gives CASRPRPREKLFF.

The rearrangement joins TRBV24-1 to TRBJ2-1, with 13 bases lining up with TRBD2. This CDR3 is 21 amino acids long. V shed 4 bases and J 6 bases; nucleotides not matched to a gene: 20. Germline lookup yields CDR1 KGHDR and CDR2 SFDVKD. CDR3 residues: CATSDYPGTSGIKGVINEQFF. The CDR3, as DNA: TGTGCCACCAGTGACTACCCGGGGACTAGCGGGATAAAGGGGGTAATCAATGAGCAGTTCTTC.